This T cell receptor (beta chain) comes out of a study of shared clonotypes between healthy human individuals. Nashville, Tennessee was home to all donors, each a Caucasian adult. Assay execution took place at the deep level. Data came from immunoSEQ multiplex PCR; TCRdb stores just in-frame clones and leaves some out. The repertoire holds roughly 2.2 million clones, with about 90% as singletons. V was clipped by 6 bases and J by 5 bases, with 20 bases between them. This CDR3 is 15 amino acids long. Germline CDR1 KGHSH, CDR2 LQKENI. J is TRBJ2-7 and V is TRBV18; possibly TRBD1 for D (5 bases). Material: naive CD4+ T cells from PBMCs. The subset is: CD45RA+ positively selected. The source is a man aged 18 to 29 in good health. Some clones in this sample may be carry-over from other donors' samples. The CDR3 DNA sequence: TGTGCCAGCTCTTCCACCCCCAGGGCGGAAAACGAGCAGTACTTC. As protein: CASSSTPRAENEQYF.